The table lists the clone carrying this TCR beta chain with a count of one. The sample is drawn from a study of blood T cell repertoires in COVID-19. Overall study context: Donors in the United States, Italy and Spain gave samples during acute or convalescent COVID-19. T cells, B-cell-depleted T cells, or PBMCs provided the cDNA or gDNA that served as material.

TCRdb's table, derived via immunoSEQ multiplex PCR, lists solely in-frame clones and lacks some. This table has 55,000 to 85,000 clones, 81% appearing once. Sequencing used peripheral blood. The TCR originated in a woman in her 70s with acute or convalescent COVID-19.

The CDR3 sequence is CARSAAPGTDLDEQFF. CDR3 nucleotides: TGTGCCAGAAGCGCCGCCCCCGGGACAGACTTAGATGAGCAGTTCTTC. This chain links TRBV5-3 with TRBJ2-1; 7 bases match TRBD1. TRBV5-3 is recorded as an ORF, its role being uncertain. The CDR3 totals 16 residues. The junction had 15 bases not matched to a gene; V was cut back by 4 bases and J by 8 bases.